The sequence of this T cell receptor beta chain was determined in a study of blood T cells in healthy people across ages. Study-wide points: Estimates of total diversity, which came from one million sequenced T cells, were considered to be underestimates.

The CDR3 extends over 14 amino acids. Germline V CDR1 and CDR2: SGHVS, FQNEAQ. Trimming cost V 8 bases and J 4 bases, with 16 bases left between them. The authors ran a second PCR of 7 to 11 cycles using a sample-barcoded 5' primer and a J-beta primer mix. A template-switch adaptor with 12 random nucleotides tagged each cDNA molecule. TCRdb re-called the 5' RACE reads through MiXCR, storing one row per CDR3 protein. The sample lists about 680,000 distinct CDR3 sequences; 49% were seen once. This clonotype was seen a few times. What it recognizes is unknown. The TCR sequence derives from a woman in her sixties in good health. The specimen sequenced was blood. The V call is TRBV7-8, the J call TRBJ2-3; maybe TRBD2 (5 bases). Written as DNA, the CDR3 is TGTGCCAGCGCCTTAAGTCGGGGAGCAGATACGCAGTATTTT. Residues: CASALSRGADTQYF.